The 3 T cell receptor beta chains below all came from one sample that was sequenced in a study of blood T cell repertoires in COVID-19 (dated by TCRdb to the early 2020s). The library relied on the immunoSEQ multiplex PCR assay. Here the immuneACCESS table is served through TCRdb, limited to in-frame sequences with V and J called. Missing clones are a known gap in these copies; in checked studies unresolved V genes cover under half, and the rest lacks a known reason. For this sample there are 90,000 or so clones; about 83% appear just once. The top ten clones comprise under 30% of the sample. The material sequenced was peripheral blood. Source of these receptors: a human donor in a cohort sampled during active COVID-19.

The chain combines TRBV15 with TRBJ2-1; 10 bases agree with TRBD2. The V segment lost 5 bases and the J segment 4 bases; nucleotides outside the gene matches: 8. Germline lookup yields CDR1 LNHNV and CDR2 YYDKDF (reference sequence). The CDR3 totals 16 residues. CDR3 sequence reads: CATSRQREGIYNEQFF. DNA of the CDR3: TGTGCCACCAGCCGCCAGCGGGAGGGCATATACAATGAGCAGTTCTTC.

This clone has more than one count but fewer than ten. The chain uses TRBV4-3 and TRBJ2-1; D is perhaps TRBD1 (6 bases). The CDR3 loop spans 15 amino acids. V was cut by 1 base and J by 6 bases, with 13 bases left in between. Germline CDR1 is LGHNA and CDR2 is YSLEER. In DNA form, the CDR3 reads TGCGCCAGCAGCCAAGCATCGGACAGACTCAATGAGCAGTTCTTC. Amino acid sequence: CASSQASDRLNEQFF.

This clone was recorded once. V and J are TRBV3-1 (or the pseudogene TRBV3-2) and TRBJ2-5, with a possible D match to TRBD1 (6 bases). The V gene lost 3 bases and the J gene lost 7 bases, with 15 bases spanning the gap. Germline lookup yields CDR1 LGHDT and CDR2 YNNKEL (reference sequence). The CDR3 sequence is 14 residues long. The CDR3 here is CASSHLDSSVTQYF. CDR3 sequence (DNA): TGTGCCAGCAGCCACCTGGACAGCTCCGTGACCCAGTACTTC.